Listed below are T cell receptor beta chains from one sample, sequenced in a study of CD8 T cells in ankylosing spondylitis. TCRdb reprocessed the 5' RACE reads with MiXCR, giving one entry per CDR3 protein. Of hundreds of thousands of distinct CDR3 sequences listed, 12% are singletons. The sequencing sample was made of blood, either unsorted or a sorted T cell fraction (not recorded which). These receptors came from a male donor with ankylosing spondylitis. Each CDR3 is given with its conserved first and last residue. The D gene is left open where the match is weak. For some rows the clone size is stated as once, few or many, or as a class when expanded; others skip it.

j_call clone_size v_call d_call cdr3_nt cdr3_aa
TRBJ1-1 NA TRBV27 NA TGTGCCAGCGGGGACCCGAGGACTGAAGCTTTCTTT CASGDPRTEAFF
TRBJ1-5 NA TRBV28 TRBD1 TGTGCCAGCAGTTCGGGAGCGGGACAGTCTGGGGGACAACCCCAGCATTTT CASSSGAGQSGGQPQHF
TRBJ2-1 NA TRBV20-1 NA TGCAGTGCGACCACTGAGGGAGATACCAATGAGCAGTTCTTC CSATTEGDTNEQFF
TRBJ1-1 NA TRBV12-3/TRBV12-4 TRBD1 TGTGCCAGCAGTGCTTCGGACAGGGGGTTCACTGAAGCTTTCTTT CASSASDRGFTEAFF
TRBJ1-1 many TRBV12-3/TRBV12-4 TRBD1 TGTGCCAGCTCTAAACTGTCGGGACAGAGCCTAAATGAAGCTTTCTTT CASSKLSGQSLNEAFF
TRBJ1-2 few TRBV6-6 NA TGTGCCAGCAGTTACGGGCTTACGTATGGCTACACCTTC CASSYGLTYGYTF
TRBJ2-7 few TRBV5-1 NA TGCGCCAGCAGCGCCGGGACGGCGTTGTACGAGCAGTACTTC CASSAGTALYEQYF
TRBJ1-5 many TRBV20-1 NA TGCAGTGCTAGACGGGCGGCAAATCAGCCCCAGCATTTT CSARRAANQPQHF
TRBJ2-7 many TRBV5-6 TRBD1 TGTGCCAGCAGCTCCGGGACAGTCTACGAGCAGTACTTC CASSSGTVYEQYF
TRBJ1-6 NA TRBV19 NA TGTGCCAGTAGTATAACGGGACAAGGATATGGTTCACCCCTCCACTTT CASSITGQGYGSPLHF
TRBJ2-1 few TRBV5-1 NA TGCGCCAGCAGCTTGGACCAGGGCCTGGCATACAATGAGCAGTTCTTC CASSLDQGLAYNEQFF
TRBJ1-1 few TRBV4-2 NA TGTGCCAGCAGTCGCGGGAGAGCTGTTGAAGCTTTCTTT CASSRGRAVEAFF
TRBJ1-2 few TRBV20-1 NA TGCAGTGCTAGTTCGACCAACGGGCATGGCTACACCTTC CSASSTNGHGYTF
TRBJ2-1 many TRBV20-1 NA TGCAGTGCCCAGCGAGATCCCCCATCCGGTGAGCAGTTCTTC CSAQRDPPSGEQFF
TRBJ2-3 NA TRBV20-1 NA TGCAGTGCTAGACTTCGGGGGTATACAGATACGCAGTATTTT CSARLRGYTDTQYF
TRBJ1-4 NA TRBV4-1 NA TGCGCCAGCAGCCAGAGGGGTCCAACTAATGAAAAACTGTTTTTT CASSQRGPTNEKLFF
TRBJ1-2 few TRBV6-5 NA TGTGCCAGCAGTTTCCTCAGACCGACTAATGGCTACACCTTC CASSFLRPTNGYTF
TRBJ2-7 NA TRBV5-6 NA TGTGCCAGCAGCATGGGCGCCTACGAGCAGTACTTC CASSMGAYEQYF
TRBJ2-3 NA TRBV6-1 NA TGTGCCAGCGGGGTTAAAGATACGCAGTATTTT CASGVKDTQYF
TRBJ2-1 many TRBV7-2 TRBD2 TGTGCCAGCAGCTGGACTAGCGGGAGTTTTTTTGAGCAGTTCTTC CASSWTSGSFFEQFF
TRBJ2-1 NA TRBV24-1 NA TGTGCCACCAGCAGGGCCTCCTACAATGAGCAGTTCTTC CATSRASYNEQFF
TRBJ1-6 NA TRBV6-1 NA TGTGCCAGCAGCTCGGACAGAAACCATTCACCCCTCCACTTT CASSSDRNHSPLHF
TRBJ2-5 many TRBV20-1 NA TGCAGTGCTAGCAGGCTAGCCGGGGGAGAGACCCAGTACTTC CSASRLAGGETQYF
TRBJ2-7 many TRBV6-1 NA TGTGCCAGCAGCCCCAGGGCTCCCTCCTACGAGCAGTACTTC CASSPRAPSYEQYF
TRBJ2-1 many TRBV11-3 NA TGTGCCAGCAGCTTAGAAGGTGTCTACAATGAGCAGTTCTTC CASSLEGVYNEQFF
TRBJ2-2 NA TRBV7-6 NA TGTGCCAGCAGCCCCCCACCGAAATACACCGGGGAGCTGTTTTTT CASSPPPKYTGELFF